This paragraph reports one T cell receptor (beta chain). The source of the sample is a study of blood T cells in healthy people across ages. V gave up 3 bases and J gave up 1 base, with 12 bases separating them. The germline gives CDR1 SGHTA, CDR2 FQGTGA. This CDR3 region has 15 residues. For the second PCR, which ran for about 6 to 11 cycles, a sample-barcoded 5' primer and a J-beta primer mix were used. One entry per CDR3 protein results from TCRdb running MiXCR on the 5' RACE reads. The sample has 550,000 to 600,000 distinct CDR3 sequences; around half are singletons. Sequenced input: blood. This sequence originates from a man at least 80 years old in good health. V usage is TRBV7-3 and J usage is TRBJ2-5, with a weak D call TRBD2 (5 bases). The DNA for the CDR3 is TGTGCCAGCAGCTTGATGGGTCGGGGCCAAGAGACCCAGTACTTC. Translating gives CASSLMGRGQETQYF.